The 26 T cell receptor beta chains reported below all come from one sample, sequenced in a study of blood T cells in healthy people across ages. Alongside a J-beta primer mix, a sample-barcoded 5' primer served in a second PCR lasting about 7 to 12 cycles. From the 5' RACE reads, TCRdb called clonotypes with MiXCR, one entry per CDR3 protein. The data hold over 1,500,000 distinct CDR3 sequences, with roughly two fifths observed a single time. The specimen sequenced was blood. The receptors stem from a human donor in good health.

Only one count was recorded for this clonotype. One end of the junction is discordant with germline, which a read error may explain. This rearrangement joins TRBV20-1 to TRBJ2-7, with D perhaps matching TRBD2 (5 bases). The CDR3 covers 13 residues. Germline CDR1 and CDR2: DFQATT and SNEGSKA (reference sequence). The CDR3 nucleotides are TGCAGTACTAGGTGGACGCCTTCCTACGAGCAGTACTTC. Its protein product is CSTRWTPSYEQYF.

The chain carries TRBV9 and TRBJ2-7, with a weak D call TRBD1 (6 bases). Germline CDR1 SGDLS, CDR2 YYNGEE. V gave up 4 bases and J gave up 3 bases, with 20 bases separating them. The CDR3 loop spans 16 amino acids. The CDR3 loop is CASSPLPGTIYYEQYF. The CDR3 DNA follows: TGTGCCAGCAGCCCTCTCCCCGGGACAATCTACTACGAGCAGTACTTC.

This clonotype came up a few times. J is TRBJ2-4 and V is TRBV7-8; D unclear. V was clipped by 0 bases and J by 9 bases, with 9 bases between them. The CDR3 runs 13 residues. CDR1 is SGHVS and CDR2 is FQNEAQ in the germline V gene. The CDR3 bases are TGTGCCAGCAGCTTAGCAGGGTTGGGCATTCAGTACTTC. Amino acid sequence: CASSLAGLGIQYF.

A few counts support this clonotype. This chain links TRBV5-1 with TRBJ2-1; TRBD1 matches at 7 bases. Germline V gene data show CDR1 as SGHRS and CDR2 as YFSETQ. This CDR3 region has 13 residues. Unmatched junction bases numbered 8, after V lost 4 bases and J lost 10 bases. The CDR3 reads CASSPDRESEQFF. DNA for the CDR3: TGCGCCAGCAGCCCAGACAGGGAGTCAGAGCAGTTCTTC.

The genes are TRBV7-8 and TRBJ1-2; the D is unclear. V was shortened by 2 bases and J by 0 bases, with 13 bases between the two germline ends. The CDR3 spans 16 residues. Germline-derived CDR1 and CDR2 are SGHVS and FQNEAQ. CDR3 nucleotide sequence: TGTGCCAGCAGCTTACCCCGGGTGAAAACTAACTATGGCTACACCTTC. It is translated as CASSLPRVKTNYGYTF.

The chain employs TRBV20-1 and TRBJ1-5, with 7 bases identical to TRBD1. CDR1 and CDR2 (germline): DFQATT, SNEGSKA (reference sequence). The CDR3 consists of 16 residues. V trimming: 0 bases; J trimming: 7 bases; junction bases outside the gene matches: 12. CDR3 nucleotide sequence: TGCAGTGCTAGAGATCCTCGGCAGGGGGTGACCCAGCCCCAGCATTTT. Amino acids: CSARDPRQGVTQPQHF.

This clonotype occurred a few times. The chain recombines TRBV25-1 with TRBJ1-1; D remains unclear. The length of the CDR3 is 15 residues. V was cut by 3 bases and J by 1 base, with 12 bases left in between. CDR1 is MGHDK and CDR2 is SYGVNS in the germline V gene. The CDR3 nucleotides read TGTGCCAGCAGTGAGCAGGCCCAGCCGAACACTGAAGCTTTCTTT. Its protein product is CASSEQAQPNTEAFF.

This clonotype was counted only a few times. V and J are TRBV20-1 and TRBJ2-7; 7 nucleotides agree with TRBD2. The germline gives CDR1 DFQATT, CDR2 SNEGSKA (reference sequence). The CDR3 loop spans 16 amino acids. Unmatched junction bases numbered 9, after V lost 1 base and J lost 0 bases. CDR3 bases: TGCAGTGCTAGAGTGCGAATTCCTAGCGGCTCCTACGAGCAGTACTTC. It encodes CSARVRIPSGSYEQYF.

This chain joins TRBV12-5 and TRBJ2-5; 14 bases fit TRBD2. The germline V gene has CDR1 LGHNT and CDR2 FRNRAP. There are 17 residues in the CDR3. With V trimmed by 4 bases and J by 5 bases, 9 bases remained unmatched. The CDR3: CASGSAGLAGVRETQYF. CDR3 nucleotide sequence: TGTGCTAGTGGTTCCGCGGGACTAGCGGGAGTTCGTGAGACCCAGTACTTC.

In its sample, this clonotype was seen many times. This chain connects TRBV4-3 to TRBJ2-5; D may be TRBD2 (6 bases). CDR3 length equals 14 residues. Trimming stripped 0 bases from V and 2 bases from J, with 7 bases between. CDR1 LGHNA and CDR2 YSLEER come from the germline V gene. The chain's CDR3 is CASSQERGQETQYF. DNA of the CDR3: TGCGCCAGCAGCCAAGAACGGGGGCAAGAGACCCAGTACTTC.

This clonotype was recorded only once. Its ends do not fully match the called genes, so a read error is possible. This chain connects TRBV7-9 to TRBJ2-1; D unresolved. The CDR3 length is 16 residues. The V gene's germline CDR1 is SEHNR and CDR2 FQNEAQ (reference sequence). The CDR3 sequence is CVSSLSLVVRYNEQFF. CDR3 DNA sequence: TGTGTCAGCAGCTTATCGCTGGTAGTGAGGTACAATGAGCAGTTCTTC.

This sequence joins TRBV10-3 and TRBJ2-3; D uncertain. Germline V gene lookup returns CDR1 ENHRY and CDR2 SYGVKD. The CDR3 runs to 13 residues. V was shortened by 7 bases and J by 1 base, with 9 bases between the two germline ends. CDR3 amino acids: CAITAWGTDTQYF. CDR3 nucleotides: TGTGCCATCACCGCTTGGGGCACAGATACGCAGTATTTT.

The J gene is TRBJ1-4, the V gene TRBV29-1; D not certain. This CDR3 is 15 amino acids long. Germline V gene lookup returns CDR1 SQVTM and CDR2 ANQGSEA. V was shortened by 3 bases and J by 0 bases, with 11 bases between the two germline ends. The CDR3 DNA is TGCAGCGTTGATAAGTACGGCTCAACTAATGAAAAACTGTTTTTT. Translation: CSVDKYGSTNEKLFF. Complete variable domain (other parts from reference TRBV29-1 and TRBJ1-4): SAVISQKPSRDICQRGTSLTIQCQVDSQVTMMFWYRQQPGQSLTLIATANQGSEATYESGFVIDKFPISRPNLTFSTLTVSNMSPEDSSIYLCSVDKYGSTNEKLFFGSGTQLSVL.

The sample holds a few counts of this clonotype. The V gene is TRBV5-1, the J gene TRBJ2-1, with a weak D call TRBD1 (6 bases). The CDR3 length is 14 residues. Deletions cut 0 bases from V and 8 bases from J, with 12 bases between. Germline V gene lookup returns CDR1 SGHRS and CDR2 YFSETQ. The CDR3 nucleotides read TGCGCCAGCAGCTTGGAAGGGGGTTGGTATGAGCAGTTCTTC. Translated, it gives CASSLEGGWYEQFF.

Only a few counts were recorded for this clonotype. The rearrangement joins TRBV7-3 to TRBJ2-3; D is undetermined. V lost 2 bases and J 1 base, leaving 10 bases between the germline ends. The CDR3 contains 15 residues. Germline V lookup: CDR1 SGHTA, CDR2 FQGTGA. The CDR3 bases are TGTGCCAGCAGCTTAGGTCGGACCCGCACAGATACGCAGTATTTT. As protein: CASSLGRTRTDTQYF.

This clonotype was counted many times. V usage is TRBV6-5 and J usage is TRBJ2-1; the match to TRBD2 covers 11 bases. CDR3 length: 15 amino acids. V trimming: 4 bases; J trimming: 5 bases; junction bases outside the gene matches: 4. Germline V gene sequence: CDR1 MNHEY, CDR2 SVGAGI. This CDR3 is CASSLAGGLDNEQFF. The CDR3 DNA reads TGTGCCAGCAGTTTAGCGGGGGGGCTCGACAATGAGCAGTTCTTC.

This clonotype was seen a few times. V usage is TRBV9 and J usage is TRBJ2-1; D ambiguous. The CDR3 extends over 12 amino acids. The germline V gene encodes CDR1 SGDLS and CDR2 YYNGEE. The V end was cut by 0 bases, the J end by 7 bases, with 5 bases between. The CDR3 coding sequence is TGTGCCAGCAGCGTAGTGGAAAATGAGCAGTTCTTC. Its protein product is CASSVVENEQFF.

The J gene is TRBJ2-3, the V gene TRBV4-3; 7 bases line up with TRBD2. CDR3 length: 15 amino acids. V trimming: 7 bases; J trimming: 0 bases; junction bases outside the gene matches: 7. Germline-derived CDR1 and CDR2 are LGHNA and YSLEER. CDR3 DNA: TGCGCCAGCACCCCGCGGGAGACTAGCACAGATACGCAGTATTTT. Translation gives CASTPRETSTDTQYF.

In regard to this clonotype: At one boundary the junction diverges from the germline segment, which might be a read error. The chain combines TRBV7-2 with TRBJ2-4, with D possibly being TRBD1 (5 bases). CDR1 SGHTA and CDR2 FQGNSA come from the germline V gene. This CDR3 comprises 13 residues. The DNA of the CDR3 is TGTGCCAACAGCTTAGGGGATATAAACATTCAGTACTTC. Residues: CANSLGDINIQYF.

To note about this clonotype: One end of the junction does not line up with germline, which may come from a read error. This rearrangement joins TRBV5-6 to TRBJ1-2; D is perhaps TRBD1 (6 bases). Germline lookup yields CDR1 SGHDT and CDR2 YYEEEE. The CDR3 has 15 amino acids. The chain's CDR3 is CASSLGTVLNYGFTF. The CDR3, as DNA: TGTGCCAGCAGCTTGGGGACAGTCCTGAACTATGGCTTCACCTTC.

This clonotype was counted between two and nine times. The rearrangement uses TRBV6-6 and TRBJ1-6; TRBD1 is a possible D gene (5 bases). The CDR3 consists of 13 residues. Trimming left V 1 base short and J 10 bases short, with 8 bases between. The germline V gene encodes CDR1 MNHNY and CDR2 SVGAGI (reference sequence). The CDR3 spells CASSYLGDSPLHF. CDR3 in DNA: TGTGCCAGCAGTTACTTGGGGGACTCACCCCTCCACTTT.

The J gene is TRBJ2-2, the V gene TRBV7-9, with D perhaps assigned TRBD1 or TRBD2 (5 bases each). CDR1 is SEHNR, CDR2 FQNEAQ, per germline (reference sequence). Between the trimmed V and J ends, which lost 1 base and 7 bases, there was a span of 22 bases. The CDR3 covers 18 residues. CDR3 DNA sequence: TGTGCCAGCAGCTTAGTACGGCTGACAGCGGATTTGGACGGGGAGCTGTTTTTT. This translates into CASSLVRLTADLDGELFF.

This clonotype was seen a handful of times. The V and J genes are TRBV27 and TRBJ2-3, with TRBD2 matching over 7 bases. V lost 3 bases and J lost 5; bases outside the gene matches: 5. Germline CDR1 MNHEY, CDR2 SMNVEV (reference sequence). The CDR3 contains 14 residues. The CDR3 sequence is CASSFGGVEDTQYF. CDR3 in DNA: TGTGCCAGCAGTTTTGGGGGGGTAGAAGATACGCAGTATTTT.

CDR3 amino acids: CASRKDRDTEAFF. The CDR3, as DNA: TGTGCCAGCAGAAAAGACAGGGACACTGAAGCTTTCTTT. V gene TRBV27 combines with J gene TRBJ1-1, with TRBD1 matching 7 bases. V shed 6 bases, J shed 3 bases, and the junction held 4 bases outside the gene matches. Germline V gives CDR1 MNHEY, CDR2 SMNVEV (reference sequence). CDR3 length: 13 residues.

The chain links TRBV6-5 to TRBJ2-5, with 7 positions matching TRBD1. The DNA end is a closer match to TRBJ2-7, so the J assignment may be wrong. Germline values: CDR1 MNHEY, CDR2 SVGAGI. CDR3 length: 16 amino acids. CDR3 bases: TGTGCCAGCAGATACCCGACCGGGACAGAAGCCGACGAGCAGTACTTC. Residues: CASRYPTGTEADEQYF.

CDR3 amino acids: CASSDPSSGASADMQYF. The DNA of the CDR3 is TGTGCCAGCAGCGACCCCTCTAGCGGAGCTAGCGCAGATATGCAATATTTT. The V and J genes are TRBV12-3 or TRBV12-4 and TRBJ2-3; 7 bases are shared with TRBD2. V dropped 6 bases and J dropped 15; count of bases not matched to a gene: 27. The length of the CDR3 is 17 residues.